A few counts support the clone carrying this T cell receptor beta chain. Its antigen is undetermined. From germline, CDR1 is SNHLY and CDR2 FYNNEI. Trimming at V came to 1 base and at J to 6 bases, leaving 5 bases not matched to a gene. The CDR3 has 16 amino acids. The PCR employed 60 Vbeta primers together with 13 Jbeta primers. This table comes from immunoSEQ multiplex PCR, and its TCRdb copy is limited to in-frame clones, with some not included. Here the sample spans roughly 140,000 clones, 75% to 80% being singletons. The sample originates from a study of cytomegalovirus exposure and HLA in healthy donors. Study outcomes and limitations: Accurate HLA-A and HLA-B prediction from TCR beta sequences was reported for most subjects. According to the study, 150 to 200 TCR beta chains were cytomegalovirus-associated. Later analysis demonstrated an association between a missense DCLRE1C variant and TCR beta V- and J-gene trimming. Several top significant clusters appeared, in a later analysis, to be linked to common viral pathogens.

The source material was PBMCs. This TCR came from a woman between 35 and 50 years old in good health and CMV-seropositive. The V gene is TRBV2, the J gene TRBJ2-2; 10 bases map to TRBD2. CDR3 region: CASSEDSSGRAGELFF. CDR3 DNA: TGTGCCAGCAGTGAAGACTCCAGCGGGAGGGCCGGGGAGCTGTTTTTT.